Following are 22 T cell receptor beta chains from one sample sequenced in a study of T cells in women clearing cervical HPV infection. Produced via immunoSEQ multiplex PCR; TCRdb's table is partial and in-frame only. This sample's clone table lists approximately 17,000 clones. Material: blood buffy coat. The source is a woman between 18 and 75 years old with a cervical HPV16 infection that either progressed to CIN3+ or cleared (not recorded which).

About this clone: The missing CDR3 end, 3 residues past where the read stops, is filled in from the germline J gene. The rearrangement links TRBV7-9 to TRBJ2-7; 7 positions match TRBD2. Unmatched junction bases numbered 0, after V lost 1 base and J lost 6 bases. Germline V gives CDR1 SEHNR, CDR2 FQNEAQ (reference sequence). The CDR3 covers 12 residues. The chain's CDR3 is CASSLGGGEQYF. The part of the CDR3 DNA that was read is TGTGCCAGCAGCTTAGGGGGGGGCGAG.

About this clone: The CDR3 end lies 3 residues beyond the end of the read and is filled in from the germline J gene. The chain uses TRBV23-1 and TRBJ1-2, with a possible D match to TRBD1 (6 bases). TRBV23-1 is identified as an open reading frame with a role that is uncertain. Deletions cut 4 bases from V and 1 base from J, with 13 bases between. CDR3 length: 15 residues. CDR3 sequence: CASSLKGDFNYGYTF. CDR3 DNA, as far as it was read: TGCGCCAGCAGTCTAAAGGGGGATTTTAACTATGGC.

As to this clone: The read ends 3 residues before the CDR3 terminus; that terminus is restored from the germline J gene. The V and J genes are TRBV20-1 and TRBJ2-3; 7 bases match TRBD2. This CDR3 region has 15 residues. Germline V gene lookup returns CDR1 DFQATT and CDR2 SNEGSKA (reference sequence). V gave up 0 bases and J gave up 8 bases; unmatched junction bases: 11. CDR3 DNA, as far as it was read: TGCAGTGCTAGAGAGCGGGAGATCCGATACGGTACG. Translating it yields CSAREREIRYGT. The entire CDR3 protein is CSAREREIRYGTQYF.

On this clone itself: A read error may produce the germline difference seen at one junction end. CDR3 protein: CSSSRQSYEQYF. The DNA read from the CDR3 is TGTTCCAGCAGCCGACAGTCCTACGAG. The V gene is TRBV7-9, the J gene TRBJ2-7; possible D gene TRBD1, 5 bases. The read ends 3 residues before the CDR3 terminus; that terminus is restored from the germline J gene. From germline, CDR1 is SEHNR and CDR2 FQNEAQ (reference sequence). The CDR3 is 12 amino acids. The whole variable domain, remainder taken from reference TRBV7-9 and TRBJ2-7, is DTGVSQNPRHKITKRGQNVTFRCDPISEHNRLYWYRQTLGQGPEFLTYFQNEAQLEKSRLLSDRFSAERPKGSFSTLEIQRTEQGDSAMYLCSSSRQSYEQYFGPGTRLTVT.

Notes on this clone: The read ends 3 residues before the CDR3 terminus; that terminus is restored from the germline J gene. This chain connects TRBV7-2 to TRBJ2-1; D is unclear. Germline V gene data show CDR1 as SGHTA and CDR2 as FQGNSA. Trimming pared 1 base from V and 8 bases from J, leaving 9 bases between. CDR3 size: 13 residues. The CDR3 DNA, read in part, is TGTGCCAGCAGCTTAGTCGCCAGCGATGAG. Amino acid sequence: CASSLVASDE. The whole CDR3 is CASSLVASDEQFF.

Note on this clone: The sequenced fragment ends 3 residues before the CDR3 boundary, so the rest is inferred from the germline J gene. V usage is TRBV5-1 and J usage is TRBJ1-3; 9 bases align to TRBD1. V gave up 4 bases and J gave up 0 bases; unmatched junction bases: 8. The CDR3 is 17 residues long. The germline gives CDR1 SGHRS, CDR2 YFSETQ. CDR3 protein: CASSPGTGFFSGNTIYF. Incomplete CDR3 DNA: TGCGCCAGCAGCCCCGGGACAGGGTTTTTCTCTGGAAACACC.

About this clone itself: The read ends 3 residues before the CDR3 terminus; that terminus is restored from the germline J gene. The chain has TRBV2 and TRBJ1-2, with D possibly TRBD1 on 6 matching bases. V was clipped by 0 bases and J by 5 bases, with 10 bases between them. Germline V gene data show CDR1 as SNHLY and CDR2 as FYNNEI. This CDR3 is built from 14 residues. The CDR3 here is CASSEALQGYGYTF. CDR3 bases read: TGTGCCAGCAGTGAAGCTCTACAGGGATATGGC.

As to this clone: The read terminates 3 residues before the CDR3 end, so the remaining end is supplied by the germline J gene. V gene TRBV9 combines with J gene TRBJ2-7, with 11 bases fitting TRBD2. J gave up 3 bases and V 2 bases, and 1 base lay outside the gene matches. The CDR3 runs to 14 residues. CDR1 is SGDLS and CDR2 is YYNGEE in the germline V gene. The part of the CDR3 DNA that was read is TGTGCCAGCAGCGTTAGCGGGGGGGACTACGAG. Protein: CASSVSGGDYE. The full CDR3 protein is CASSVSGGDYEQYF.

CDR3 DNA, as far as it was read: TGTGCCAGCAGCAGAACAGGGGAGGGGAACACTGAA. Amino acids: CASSRTGEGNTE. The whole CDR3 reads CASSRTGEGNTEAFF. The chain uses TRBV7-9 and TRBJ1-1; 7 nucleotides agree with TRBD1. The read ends 3 residues early relative to the CDR3; the germline J gene fills the gap. The CDR3 is 15 residues long. Germline V gene lookup returns CDR1 SEHNR and CDR2 FQNEAQ (reference sequence). After removal of 5 bases from V and 1 base from J, the junction contained 7 bases not matched to a gene. Using reference TRBV7-9 and TRBJ1-1 for the parts outside the CDR3, the full variable domain is DTGVSQNPRHKITKRGQNVTFRCDPISEHNRLYWYRQTLGQGPEFLTYFQNEAQLEKSRLLSDRFSAERPKGSFSTLEIQRTEQGDSAMYLCASSRTGEGNTEAFFGQGTRLTVV.

A note on this clone: The CDR3 end falls 3 residues outside the read, so it is completed with the germline J gene. The chain uses TRBV20-1 and TRBJ1-2; D not certain. Germline V gene data show CDR1 as DFQATT and CDR2 as SNEGSKA (reference sequence). The CDR3 is 15 amino acids. Between the trimmed V and J ends, which lost 4 bases and 0 bases, there was a span of 15 bases. This chain's CDR3 is CSANGAGRANYGYTF. The CDR3 bases that were read are TGCAGTGCTAACGGCGCCGGCCGGGCTAACTATGGC.

This clone is called medium-sized based on its frequency. The read finishes 3 residues shy of the CDR3 end, and the germline J gene is used to complete it. V gene TRBV10-1 combines with J gene TRBJ1-1; 7 bases line up with TRBD1. CDR1 is WNHNN and CDR2 is SYGVQD in the germline V gene (reference sequence). The CDR3 runs to 12 residues. Here the CDR3 reads CASSMGTAKAFF. The sequenced part of the CDR3 DNA is TGCGCCAGCAGTATGGGGACAGCCAAA.

A word on this clone: The read finishes 3 residues shy of the CDR3 end, and the germline J gene is used to complete it. The chain carries TRBV5-1 and TRBJ1-2; D remains ambiguous. Trimming took off 4 bases at V and 1 base at J, with 11 bases between the two ends. Looked up from germline, CDR1 is SGHRS and CDR2 is YFSETQ. The CDR3 is made up of 14 amino acids. The CDR3 DNA, read in part, is TGCGCCAGCAGCCCCGCGTTTAATAACTATGGC. As protein: CASSPAFNNYG. The CDR3 reads in full as CASSPAFNNYGYTF.

A word on this clone: The read terminates 3 residues before the CDR3 end, so the remaining end is supplied by the germline J gene. V usage is TRBV7-2 and J usage is TRBJ1-4; no clear D. Trimming pared 1 base from V and 1 base from J, leaving 4 bases between. CDR3 length equals 14 residues. Germline assignment: CDR1 SGHTA and CDR2 FQGNSA. The CDR3 bases that were read are TGTGCCAGCAGCTTAGGTCGAACTAATGAAAAA. Protein product: CASSLGRTNEK. The full CDR3 protein reads CASSLGRTNEKLFF.

Incomplete CDR3 DNA: TGTGCCAGCAGCTTAGCAAAGGGGGGGGGCAGAGCAGATACG. Its protein is CASSLAKGGGRADT. In full, the CDR3 reads CASSLAKGGGRADTQYF. This chain connects TRBV7-2 to TRBJ2-3, with D possibly TRBD2 on 7 matching bases. The read ends 3 residues early relative to the CDR3; the germline J gene fills the gap. The CDR3 runs 17 residues. The V end lost 0 bases, the J end lost 4 bases, and 17 bases lay between the germline ends. Germline V CDR1 and CDR2: SGHTA, FQGNSA.

Of note for this clone: The CDR3 is cut off 3 residues early in the read; its end comes from the germline J gene. This chain joins TRBV4-2 and TRBJ1-1; D perhaps matches TRBD1 (5 bases). The V end was cut by 4 bases, the J end by 2 bases, with 11 bases between. CDR1 is LGHNA and CDR2 is YNFKEQ in the germline V gene. CDR3 size: 14 residues. CDR3: CASSPGPQNTEAFF. CDR3 DNA (partial): TGTGCCAGCAGCCCAGGGCCGCAAAACACTGAA.

A note on this clone: Read sequence stops 3 residues before the CDR3 end, and the germline J gene provides the missing end. The V gene is TRBV2, the J gene TRBJ2-1, with 7 bases that match TRBD1. The CDR3 totals 15 residues. With 7 bases clipped from V and 6 bases from J, the junction kept 12 bases outside the gene matches. Germline CDR1 reads SNHLY; CDR2 reads FYNNEI. The CDR3 bases that were read are TGTGCCAGCATCAAAGTGAGGGGGCAAGGCAATGAG. Translating it yields CASIKVRGQGNE. The full CDR3 reads CASIKVRGQGNEQFF.

With regard to this clone: With the read ending 3 residues before the CDR3 end, the germline J gene is used to fill in that end. This chain connects TRBV4-1 to TRBJ2-1, with 10 bases lining up with TRBD2. Germline CDR1 is MGHRA and CDR2 is YSYEKL. This CDR3 has 16 amino acids. V dropped 3 bases and J dropped 8; count of bases not matched to a gene: 10. The chain's CDR3 is CASSQVSSGRRDEQFF. The sequenced part of the CDR3 DNA is TGCGCCAGCAGCCAGGTTAGTAGCGGGAGGCGGGATGAG.

About this clone itself: The read ends 3 residues shy of where the CDR3 ends; the end is completed using the germline J gene. The sample has other DNA sequences that encode this CDR3 too. The chain recombines TRBV30 with TRBJ1-5; TRBD1 matches 7 bases. Germline-derived CDR1 and CDR2 are GTSNPN and SVGIG (reference sequence). This CDR3 comprises 13 residues. The ends lost 0 bases at V and 4 bases at J; junction bases unmatched: 0. Incomplete CDR3 DNA: TGTGCCTGGAGTGTACAGGGGAATCAGCCC. This gives the protein CAWSVQGNQP. The whole CDR3 sequence is CAWSVQGNQPQHF.

As to this clone: The observed sequence ends 3 residues before the CDR3 terminus, with the missing tail filled in from the germline J gene. The chain has TRBV30 and TRBJ2-2, with D perhaps assigned TRBD1 or TRBD2 (5 bases each). The germline V gene encodes CDR1 GTSNPN and CDR2 SVGIG (reference sequence). V was pared by 3 bases and J by 5 bases, with 22 bases between. The CDR3 contains 17 residues. CDR3 bases read: TGTGCCTGGAGCCCCTCCGAGGGGCCCTTAATTACCGGGGAG. Residues: CAWSPSEGPLITGE. The whole CDR3 sequence is CAWSPSEGPLITGELFF.

Concerning this clone itself: Its ends do not fully match the called genes, so a read error is possible. The read falls 3 residues short of the CDR3 end, and the missing part is taken from the germline J gene. V gene TRBV10-1 combines with J gene TRBJ1-1; unclear D gene. This CDR3 spans 11 amino acids. Per germline, CDR1 WNHNN and CDR2 SYGVQD (reference sequence). The part of the CDR3 DNA that was read is TGCGCCAGCAGTGAGAACTCTGAA. As protein: CASSENSE. The whole CDR3 reads CASSENSEAFF.

For this clone: The CDR3 is cut off 3 residues early in the read; its end comes from the germline J gene. This chain connects TRBV20-1 to TRBJ2-4; D is uncertain. The CDR3 contains 14 residues. CDR1 is DFQATT, CDR2 SNEGSKA, per germline (reference sequence). The ends were cut back, 5 bases at V and 0 bases at J, with 11 bases in the middle. CDR3 region: CSASQTLAKNIQYF. The CDR3 bases that were read are TGCAGTGCTTCTCAGACACTAGCCAAAAACATT.

Details on this clone: The CDR3 end lies 3 residues beyond the end of the read and is filled in from the germline J gene. The rearrangement uses TRBV6-4 and TRBJ1-1; the D gene is possibly TRBD1 (6 bases). The CDR3 length is 13 residues. The germline V gene has CDR1 MRHNA and CDR2 SNTAGT. V was clipped by 6 bases and J by 1 base, with 9 bases between them. The DNA read from the CDR3 is TGTGCCAGCAGGGAGGGGGAGAACACTGAA. It codes for CASREGENTE. The complete CDR3 reads CASREGENTEAFF.